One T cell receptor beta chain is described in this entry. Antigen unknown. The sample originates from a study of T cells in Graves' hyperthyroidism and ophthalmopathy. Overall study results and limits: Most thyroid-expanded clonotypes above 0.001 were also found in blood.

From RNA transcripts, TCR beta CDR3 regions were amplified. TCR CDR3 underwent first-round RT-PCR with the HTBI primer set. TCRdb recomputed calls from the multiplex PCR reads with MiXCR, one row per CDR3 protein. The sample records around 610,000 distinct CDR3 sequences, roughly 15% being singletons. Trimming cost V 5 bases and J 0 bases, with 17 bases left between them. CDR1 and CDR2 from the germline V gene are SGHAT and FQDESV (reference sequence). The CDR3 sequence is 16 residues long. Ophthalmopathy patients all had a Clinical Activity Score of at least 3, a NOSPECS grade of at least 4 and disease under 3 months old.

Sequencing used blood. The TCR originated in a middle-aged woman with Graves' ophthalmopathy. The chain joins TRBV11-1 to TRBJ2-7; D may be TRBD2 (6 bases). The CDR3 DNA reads TGTGCCAGCAGCAAAGCGATCGGGAGTATCTCCTACGAGCAGTACTTC. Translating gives CASSKAIGSISYEQYF. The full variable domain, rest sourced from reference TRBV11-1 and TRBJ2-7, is EAEVAQSPRYKITEKSQAVAFWCDPISGHATLYWYRQILGQGPELLVQFQDESVVDDSQLPKDRFSAERLKGVDSTLKIQPAELGDSAMYLCASSKAIGSISYEQYFGPGTRLTVT.